These 14 T cell receptor beta chains share one sample of origin, sequenced in a study of T cell responses to AZD1222 COVID-19 vaccine. Generated by immunoSEQ multiplex PCR, the TCRdb table keeps only in-frame clones and is missing some. The data contain 80,000 to 130,000 clones, about 87% of them singletons. Specimen: peripheral blood, collected on day 0 of AZD1222 vaccination. The receptors stem from an adult in good health.

This chain connects TRBV5-6 to TRBJ2-2; the D call may be TRBD1 or TRBD2 (6 bases each). The CDR3 runs to 15 residues. The germline V and J ends were trimmed by 0 bases and 5 bases, with 11 bases remaining between them. Germline V gives CDR1 SGHDT, CDR2 YYEEEE. The chain's CDR3 is CASSLVGGLTGELFF. The CDR3 region has the DNA TGTGCCAGCAGCTTGGTGGGGGGCCTTACCGGGGAGCTGTTTTTT.

The chain couples TRBV29-1 to TRBJ1-1; TRBD1 agrees at 9 bases. The CDR3 is 12 amino acids. Trimming cost V 7 bases and J 4 bases; bases outside gene matches: 4. Germline CDR1 reads SQVTM; CDR2 reads ANQGSEA. The CDR3 spells CSAGQGVTEAFF. The CDR3 DNA reads TGCAGCGCGGGACAGGGCGTCACTGAAGCTTTCTTT.

The J gene is TRBJ2-1, the V gene TRBV4-3, with D unresolved. This CDR3 is 15 amino acids long. Trimming removed 0 bases from V and 2 bases from J, with 8 bases in between. Germline V CDR1 and CDR2: LGHNA, YSLEER. CDR3 protein: CASSQEVTTYNEQFF. Here the CDR3 DNA reads TGCGCCAGCAGCCAAGAGGTTACCACCTACAATGAGCAGTTCTTC.

V and J are TRBV5-1 and TRBJ1-1; maybe TRBD1 (6 bases). With 0 bases removed from V and 2 bases from J, the gap between germline ends came to 14 bases. CDR3 length equals 16 residues. The germline V gene has CDR1 SGHRS and CDR2 YFSETQ. The CDR3 bases are TGCGCCAGCAGCTTGGTGGGGGGCCTACCAAACACTGAAGCTTTCTTT. It is translated as CASSLVGGLPNTEAFF.

This clone was found many times. This chain connects TRBV5-1 to TRBJ1-2; no clear D. Germline loops: CDR1 SGHRS, CDR2 YFSETQ. CDR3 length: 13 residues. V was clipped by 0 bases and J by 7 bases, with 10 bases between them. DNA for the CDR3: TGCGCCAGCAGCTTGGACGGATCGGCTGGCTACACCTTC. The encoded protein is CASSLDGSAGYTF.

The chain has TRBV5-4 and TRBJ1-6; no clear D. V was clipped by 0 bases and J by 0 bases, with 13 bases between them. The CDR3 runs 18 residues. The V gene's germline CDR1 is SGHNT and CDR2 YYREEE (reference sequence). The CDR3 DNA reads TGTGCCAGCAGCTTGGGGGGAACTAGGAGCTCCTATAATTCACCCCTCCACTTT. Its translation: CASSLGGTRSSYNSPLHF.

The genes are TRBV9 and TRBJ2-1, with D possibly TRBD2 on 5 matching bases. V lost 3 bases and J lost 0, with 13 bases in between. The germline CDR1 and CDR2 sequences are SGDLS and YYNGEE. There are 16 residues in the CDR3. The CDR3 DNA reads TGTGCCAGCAGCGGACGTGCGGGCAGCTCCTACAATGAGCAGTTCTTC. Translating gives CASSGRAGSSYNEQFF.

The J gene is TRBJ2-7, the V gene TRBV29-1; TRBD1 matches 8 bases. V lost 4 bases and J lost 7; bases outside the gene matches: 6. The CDR3 is 12 amino acids. Germline loops: CDR1 SQVTM, CDR2 ANQGSEA. The DNA for the CDR3 is TGCAGCGTTGCCCAGGGGGCTGGAGAGCAGTACTTC. Translation: CSVAQGAGEQYF.

J is TRBJ1-1 and V is TRBV4-3; 7 bases agree with TRBD1. The germline V gene has CDR1 LGHNA and CDR2 YSLEER. The CDR3 is 18 amino acids. Trimming cost V 0 bases and J 2 bases; bases outside gene matches: 12. CDR3 residues: CASSQDGGTGALNTEAFF. CDR3 sequence (DNA): TGCGCCAGCAGCCAAGATGGAGGAACAGGGGCTCTTAACACTGAAGCTTTCTTT.

The J gene is TRBJ2-5, the V gene TRBV24-1; TRBD1 aligns across 9 bases. The CDR3 sequence is 16 residues long. Germline loops: CDR1 KGHDR, CDR2 SFDVKD. The trim removed 3 bases at V and 4 bases at J, leaving 8 bases unmatched. As DNA, the CDR3 is TGTGCCACCAGTGATCCCGGACAGGGGACTGGAGAGACCCAGTACTTC. It specifies CATSDPGQGTGETQYF.

This chain joins TRBV6-5 and TRBJ2-7, with 7 bases aligning to TRBD1. The CDR3 has 14 residues. J gave up 3 bases and V 10 bases, and 12 bases lay outside the gene matches. Germline CDR1 MNHEY, CDR2 SVGAGI. CDR3 coding DNA: TGTGCCAACTCTCGGGAACAGGGGAACTACGAGCAGTACTTC. It specifies CANSREQGNYEQYF.

The chain carries TRBV20-1 and TRBJ1-2; D uncertain. Per the germline V gene, CDR1 is DFQATT and CDR2 is SNEGSKA (reference sequence). The CDR3 totals 10 residues. V shed 2 bases and J shed 7 bases, with 5 bases lying between them. The CDR3 DNA reads TGCAGTGCTAGAAACGGTGGCTACACCTTC. Amino acid sequence: CSARNGGYTF.

The J gene is TRBJ2-7, the V gene TRBV5-6; no firm D call. CDR1 and CDR2 (germline): SGHDT, YYEEEE. Trimming shortened V by 0 bases and J by 6 bases, and 16 bases separated the two germline ends. The CDR3 has 15 amino acids. DNA of the CDR3: TGTGCCAGCAGCTTGGTTGGGGAAGTGCGTGGCGAGCAGTACTTC. Protein: CASSLVGEVRGEQYF.

V gene TRBV5-4 combines with J gene TRBJ1-1; TRBD1 agrees at 7 bases. CDR1 is SGHNT and CDR2 is YYREEE in the germline V gene (reference sequence). The V segment lost 3 bases and the J segment 1 base; nucleotides outside the gene matches: 3. CDR3 length: 14 residues. The CDR3 bases are TGTGCCAGCAGCTCCGGGACAGCGAACACTGAAGCTTTCTTT. Translated: CASSSGTANTEAFF.